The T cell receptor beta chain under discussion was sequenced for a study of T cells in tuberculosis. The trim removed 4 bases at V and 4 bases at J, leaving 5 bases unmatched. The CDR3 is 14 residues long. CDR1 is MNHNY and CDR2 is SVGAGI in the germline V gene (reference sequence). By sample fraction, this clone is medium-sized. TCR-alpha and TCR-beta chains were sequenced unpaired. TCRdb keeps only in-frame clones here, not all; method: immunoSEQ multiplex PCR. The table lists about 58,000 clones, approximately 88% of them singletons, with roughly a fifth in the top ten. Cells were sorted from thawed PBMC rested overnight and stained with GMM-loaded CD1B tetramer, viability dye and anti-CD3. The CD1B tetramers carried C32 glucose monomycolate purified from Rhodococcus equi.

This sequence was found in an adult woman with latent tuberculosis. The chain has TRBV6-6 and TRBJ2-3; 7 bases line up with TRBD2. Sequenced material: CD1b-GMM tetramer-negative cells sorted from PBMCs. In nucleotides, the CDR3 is TGTGCCAGCAGTTCTGGGAGGGACCCAGATACGCAGTATTTT. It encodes CASSSGRDPDTQYF.